This TCR beta chain stems from a study of cytomegalovirus exposure and HLA in healthy donors. Study-level points and caveats: As confirmed in vitro, a few CMV-associated chains were specific for CMV antigens. High sensitivity and specificity were reportedly achieved when the classifier diagnosed cytomegalovirus status.

The PCR used 60 Vbeta and 13 Jbeta primers. Assay used: immunoSEQ multiplex PCR; TCRdb lists only in-frame clones, some missing. The profile shows fewer than 110,000 clones, roughly 70% of them singletons. Germline assignment: CDR1 SGHVS and CDR2 FNYEAQ. Trimming at V came to 5 bases and at J to 3 bases, leaving 2 bases not matched to a gene. This CDR3 is 13 amino acids long. As to this clone: The antigen is unknown.

The V gene is TRBV7-6, the J gene TRBJ2-7, with TRBD1 matching 9 bases. The clonotype was recovered from a woman aged 45-59 years in good health and CMV-seronegative. The specimen sequenced was PBMCs. The CDR3 here is CASSADRGYEQYF. CDR3 coding DNA: TGTGCCAGCAGCGCGGACAGGGGCTACGAGCAGTACTTC.